This T cell receptor (beta chain) was sequenced during a study of shared clonotypes between healthy human individuals. Sequencing was at deep level. As processed by the authors: ImmunoSEQ yielded junction-only sequences lacking quality scores, so filtering differed. Using immunoSEQ multiplex PCR, the repertoire was profiled, and TCRdb retains in-frame clones only, with some absent. That table furnishes V, J and clone size, whereas the DNA furnished D and trimming. This repertoire shows millions of clones, roughly 91% found once; its top ten account for more than 1.5%. The germline gives CDR1 LGHNA, CDR2 YNFKEQ. The V and J ends lost 3 bases and 5 bases, in that order; junction bases with no gene match: 6. This CDR3 spans 15 amino acids. The sample holds a few counts of this clone. Naive CD8 cells lacked CD45RO and underwent positive selection for CCR7, leaving out terminally differentiated effector memory CD45RA+ cells. Nashville, Tennessee was home to all donors, who were Caucasian adults.

Sequencing was carried out using naive CD8+ T cells from PBMCs. The receptor was isolated from a man aged 18 to 30 in good health. Some clones in this sample may be carry-over from other donors' samples. The chain is built from TRBV4-2 and TRBJ1-5; TRBD1 aligns across 8 bases. The CDR3, as DNA: TGTGCCAGCAGCCATGAGGACAGGGACGATCAGCCCCAGCATTTT. It translates to CASSHEDRDDQPQHF.